The entry below describes one T cell receptor beta chain. Its antigen is as yet unknown. The source of the sample is a study of T cell responses to AZD1222 COVID-19 vaccine. Study-level points and caveats: Spike-specific TCR breadth and depth rose after two AZD1222 doses. Mapped onto spike, vaccine-associated CD4 TCRs spanned it and were dominant at 160-218 and 743-854. Repertoire sampling occurred only after the peak T cell response. Just six people given AZD1222 tested seropositive at baseline.

The assay was immunoSEQ multiplex PCR, and TCRdb's table has in-frame clones only and misses some. The repertoire consists of over 95,000 clones, with approximately 88% occurring once and the leading ten covering 12% to 15%. CDR1 and CDR2 from the germline V gene are SGHVS and FQNEAQ. This CDR3 is built from 13 residues. V dropped 6 bases and J dropped 3 bases, with 11 bases sitting between them. The clonotype comes from an adult who received the AZD1222 COVID-19 vaccine. The V and J genes are TRBV7-8 and TRBJ1-1; no clear D. Sequences were derived from peripheral blood, sampled 28 days after the second AZD1222 dose. The CDR3 bases are TGTGCCAGCAGTTTTATGGAGTACACTGAAGCTTTCTTT. Amino acid sequence: CASSFMEYTEAFF.